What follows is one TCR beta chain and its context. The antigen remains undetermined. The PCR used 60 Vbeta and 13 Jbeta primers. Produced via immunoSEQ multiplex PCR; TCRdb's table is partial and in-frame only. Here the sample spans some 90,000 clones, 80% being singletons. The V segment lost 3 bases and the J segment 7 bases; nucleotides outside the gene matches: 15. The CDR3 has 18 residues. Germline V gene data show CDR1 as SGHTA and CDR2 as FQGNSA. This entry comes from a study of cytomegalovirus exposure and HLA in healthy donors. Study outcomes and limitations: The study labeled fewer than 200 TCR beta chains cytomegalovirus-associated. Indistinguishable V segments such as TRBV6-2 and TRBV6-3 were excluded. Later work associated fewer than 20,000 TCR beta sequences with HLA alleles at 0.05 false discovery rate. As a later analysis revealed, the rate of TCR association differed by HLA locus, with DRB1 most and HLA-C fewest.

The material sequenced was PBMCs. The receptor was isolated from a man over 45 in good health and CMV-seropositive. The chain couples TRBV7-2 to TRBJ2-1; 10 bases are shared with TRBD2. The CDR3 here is CASSFPLGASGSENEQFF. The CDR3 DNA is TGTGCCAGCAGCTTCCCTCTGGGGGCTAGCGGGAGCGAAAATGAGCAGTTCTTC.